The 17 T cell receptor beta chains below all came from one sample that was sequenced in a study of PD-L1 blockade in urothelial cancer. Time point reported: pretreatment peripheral blood. Here immunoSEQ multiplex PCR was the method, and the copy in TCRdb shows in-frame clones only, minus some. In the table there are more than 15,000 clones, about 89% of which are singletons. The source material was PBMCs, sampled around atezolizumab (anti-PD-L1) treatment. These receptors all stem from a man in his 70s with urothelial cancer.

The chain couples TRBV5-6 to TRBJ1-2; perhaps TRBD1 as D (5 bases). CDR1 and CDR2 (germline): SGHDT, YYEEEE. This CDR3 is built from 14 residues. V lost 4 bases, J lost 7 bases, and 17 bases lay in between. Written as DNA, the CDR3 is TGTGCCAGCAGCGACGGGACTTCGGGGGGTGGCTACACCTTC. Translated: CASSDGTSGGGYTF.

In its sample, this clone was seen once. The chain uses TRBV4-1 and TRBJ1-6, with D tentatively TRBD1 (6 bases). This CDR3 contains 17 residues. The germline gives CDR1 MGHRA, CDR2 YSYEKL. Trimming removed 3 bases at V and 7 bases at J, with 19 bases between. The CDR3 loop is CASSHRQYSGGNSPLHF. The CDR3, as DNA: TGCGCCAGCAGCCACCGGCAGTATTCTGGGGGCAATTCACCCCTCCACTTT.

This CDR3 is CASSQDNYEQYF. CDR3 coding DNA: TGCGCCAGCAGCCAAGACAACTACGAGCAGTACTTC. V gene TRBV4-1 combines with J gene TRBJ2-7; D gene unclear. The germline V gene encodes CDR1 MGHRA and CDR2 YSYEKL. Trimming took off 0 bases at V and 3 bases at J, with 3 bases between the two ends. The CDR3 runs 12 residues.

J is TRBJ2-7 and V is TRBV6-5; D remains unclear. Germline lookup yields CDR1 MNHEY and CDR2 SVGAGI. The CDR3 runs 13 residues. Trimming took 1 base from V and 4 from J, leaving 8 bases between them. This CDR3 reads CASSYYTLYEQYF. In DNA form, the CDR3 reads TGTGCCAGCAGTTACTATACTCTGTACGAGCAGTACTTC.

This sequence joins TRBV6-5 and TRBJ2-1; TRBD1 matches at 10 bases. Germline V gives CDR1 MNHEY, CDR2 SVGAGI. This CDR3 has 15 residues. With 4 bases clipped from V and 9 bases from J, the junction kept 9 bases outside the gene matches. CDR3 in DNA: TGTGCCAGCAGTTTCGCCGGGACAGGGGACGCTGAGCAGTTCTTC. Protein product: CASSFAGTGDAEQFF.

The chain links TRBV7-2 to TRBJ1-3, with 9 nucleotides matching TRBD1. Trimming took 2 bases from V and 1 from J; bases not matched to a gene: 9. The CDR3 spans 18 residues. The germline gives CDR1 SGHTA, CDR2 FQGNSA. The CDR3 DNA reads as TGTGCCAGCAGCTTATTCTCCGGGACAGGGAATTCTGGAAACACCATATATTTT. Translated, it gives CASSLFSGTGNSGNTIYF.

For the CDR3, the DNA is TGTGCCTGGAGTTCACAGGGCAATCAGCCCCAGCATTTT. Its translation: CAWSSQGNQPQHF. The rearrangement links TRBV30 to TRBJ1-5; D perhaps matches TRBD1 (5 bases). Germline-derived CDR1 and CDR2 are GTSNPN and SVGIG (reference sequence). The CDR3 length is 13 residues. The germline V and J ends were trimmed by 2 bases and 2 bases, with 7 bases remaining between them.

The chain couples TRBV19 to TRBJ1-3; D unresolved. The CDR3 has 14 amino acids. In germline, CDR1 is LNHDA, CDR2 SQIVND (reference sequence). Trimming pared 5 bases from V and 2 bases from J, leaving 10 bases between. The CDR3 coding sequence is TGTGCCAGTAGTGAACATGGGCCTGGAAACACCATATATTTT. Protein: CASSEHGPGNTIYF.

The chain combines TRBV6-6 with TRBJ2-2, with TRBD2 as a possible D gene (7 bases). Trimming left V 4 bases short and J 3 bases short, with 15 bases between. The germline V gene encodes CDR1 MNHNY and CDR2 SVGAGI (reference sequence). The CDR3 has 16 residues. The CDR3 here is CASSSGRGRDTGELFF. CDR3 nucleotide sequence: TGTGCCAGCAGTTCGGGGCGGGGGCGGGACACCGGGGAGCTGTTTTTT.

This clone was detected only a few times. CDR3 nucleotides: TGTGCCAGCAGTCCTTATGGGGCAAGTTTCTATGAGCAGTTCTTC. Translation gives CASSPYGASFYEQFF. The rearrangement links TRBV28 to TRBJ2-1, with a tentative D call TRBD1 (5 bases). The CDR3 contains 15 residues. Trimming took off 5 bases at V and 8 bases at J, with 19 bases between the two ends. CDR1 and CDR2 (germline): MDHEN, SYDVKM.

The V call is TRBV7-9, the J call TRBJ1-2; D might be TRBD1 (6 bases). There are 14 residues in the CDR3. The germline V gene has CDR1 SEHNR and CDR2 FQNEAQ (reference sequence). The ends were cut back, 5 bases at V and 5 bases at J, with 15 bases in the middle. The DNA of the CDR3 is TGTGCCAGCAGCCAGACAACAGGGACGTATGGCTACACCTTC. It translates to CASSQTTGTYGYTF.

This clone was recorded once. The CDR3 DNA follows: TGTGCCAGCACCCTTACGGACTATGGCTACACCTTC. It yields the protein CASTLTDYGYTF. The V call is TRBV5-6, the J call TRBJ1-2; no clear D gene. This CDR3 contains 12 residues. Germline CDR1 and CDR2: SGHDT and YYEEEE. The ends were cut back, 6 bases at V and 3 bases at J, with 9 bases in the middle.

The chain combines TRBV6-1 with TRBJ1-1; D is unresolved. CDR3 size: 14 residues. Trimming pared 7 bases from V and 0 bases from J, leaving 12 bases between. The germline V gene has CDR1 MNHNS and CDR2 SASEGT. The CDR3 DNA is TGTGCCAGCAAGCCGCTTGTCATGAACACTGAAGCTTTCTTT. Translating it yields CASKPLVMNTEAFF.

The chain couples TRBV11-2 to TRBJ1-2, with TRBD1 matching 10 bases. V lost 1 base, J lost 8 bases, and 7 bases stayed unmatched. CDR3 length equals 15 residues. Germline CDR1 SGHAT, CDR2 FQNNGV. The chain's CDR3 is CASSLVSGTGEGYTF. CDR3 nucleotides: TGTGCCAGCAGCTTAGTGTCCGGGACAGGGGAAGGCTACACCTTC.

This chain connects TRBV7-9 to TRBJ1-1; D is ambiguous. This CDR3 region has 14 residues. Germline V gene data show CDR1 as SEHNR and CDR2 as FQNEAQ (reference sequence). Trimming left V 4 bases short and J 1 base short, with 10 bases between. The CDR3 bases are TGTGCCAGCAGCTCCCGAGGGCCGAACACTGAAGCTTTCTTT. Amino acid sequence: CASSSRGPNTEAFF.

This rearrangement joins TRBV2 to TRBJ2-1, with a weak D call TRBD2 (6 bases). Germline-derived CDR1 and CDR2 are SNHLY and FYNNEI. Trimming left V 7 bases short and J 3 bases short, with 16 bases between. The CDR3 runs to 15 residues. The CDR3 spells CASTERRGGYNEQFF. CDR3 in DNA: TGTGCCAGCACCGAAAGGCGGGGTGGCTACAATGAGCAGTTCTTC.

The chain recombines TRBV5-1 with TRBJ1-2, with D perhaps matching TRBD1 (6 bases). The CDR3 runs 14 residues. Trimming took 3 bases from V and 5 from J, leaving 14 bases between them. Germline V CDR1 and CDR2: SGHRS, YFSETQ. This CDR3 is CASSSPGQTYGYTF. The CDR3 DNA is TGCGCCAGCAGCTCTCCGGGACAAACGTATGGCTACACCTTC.